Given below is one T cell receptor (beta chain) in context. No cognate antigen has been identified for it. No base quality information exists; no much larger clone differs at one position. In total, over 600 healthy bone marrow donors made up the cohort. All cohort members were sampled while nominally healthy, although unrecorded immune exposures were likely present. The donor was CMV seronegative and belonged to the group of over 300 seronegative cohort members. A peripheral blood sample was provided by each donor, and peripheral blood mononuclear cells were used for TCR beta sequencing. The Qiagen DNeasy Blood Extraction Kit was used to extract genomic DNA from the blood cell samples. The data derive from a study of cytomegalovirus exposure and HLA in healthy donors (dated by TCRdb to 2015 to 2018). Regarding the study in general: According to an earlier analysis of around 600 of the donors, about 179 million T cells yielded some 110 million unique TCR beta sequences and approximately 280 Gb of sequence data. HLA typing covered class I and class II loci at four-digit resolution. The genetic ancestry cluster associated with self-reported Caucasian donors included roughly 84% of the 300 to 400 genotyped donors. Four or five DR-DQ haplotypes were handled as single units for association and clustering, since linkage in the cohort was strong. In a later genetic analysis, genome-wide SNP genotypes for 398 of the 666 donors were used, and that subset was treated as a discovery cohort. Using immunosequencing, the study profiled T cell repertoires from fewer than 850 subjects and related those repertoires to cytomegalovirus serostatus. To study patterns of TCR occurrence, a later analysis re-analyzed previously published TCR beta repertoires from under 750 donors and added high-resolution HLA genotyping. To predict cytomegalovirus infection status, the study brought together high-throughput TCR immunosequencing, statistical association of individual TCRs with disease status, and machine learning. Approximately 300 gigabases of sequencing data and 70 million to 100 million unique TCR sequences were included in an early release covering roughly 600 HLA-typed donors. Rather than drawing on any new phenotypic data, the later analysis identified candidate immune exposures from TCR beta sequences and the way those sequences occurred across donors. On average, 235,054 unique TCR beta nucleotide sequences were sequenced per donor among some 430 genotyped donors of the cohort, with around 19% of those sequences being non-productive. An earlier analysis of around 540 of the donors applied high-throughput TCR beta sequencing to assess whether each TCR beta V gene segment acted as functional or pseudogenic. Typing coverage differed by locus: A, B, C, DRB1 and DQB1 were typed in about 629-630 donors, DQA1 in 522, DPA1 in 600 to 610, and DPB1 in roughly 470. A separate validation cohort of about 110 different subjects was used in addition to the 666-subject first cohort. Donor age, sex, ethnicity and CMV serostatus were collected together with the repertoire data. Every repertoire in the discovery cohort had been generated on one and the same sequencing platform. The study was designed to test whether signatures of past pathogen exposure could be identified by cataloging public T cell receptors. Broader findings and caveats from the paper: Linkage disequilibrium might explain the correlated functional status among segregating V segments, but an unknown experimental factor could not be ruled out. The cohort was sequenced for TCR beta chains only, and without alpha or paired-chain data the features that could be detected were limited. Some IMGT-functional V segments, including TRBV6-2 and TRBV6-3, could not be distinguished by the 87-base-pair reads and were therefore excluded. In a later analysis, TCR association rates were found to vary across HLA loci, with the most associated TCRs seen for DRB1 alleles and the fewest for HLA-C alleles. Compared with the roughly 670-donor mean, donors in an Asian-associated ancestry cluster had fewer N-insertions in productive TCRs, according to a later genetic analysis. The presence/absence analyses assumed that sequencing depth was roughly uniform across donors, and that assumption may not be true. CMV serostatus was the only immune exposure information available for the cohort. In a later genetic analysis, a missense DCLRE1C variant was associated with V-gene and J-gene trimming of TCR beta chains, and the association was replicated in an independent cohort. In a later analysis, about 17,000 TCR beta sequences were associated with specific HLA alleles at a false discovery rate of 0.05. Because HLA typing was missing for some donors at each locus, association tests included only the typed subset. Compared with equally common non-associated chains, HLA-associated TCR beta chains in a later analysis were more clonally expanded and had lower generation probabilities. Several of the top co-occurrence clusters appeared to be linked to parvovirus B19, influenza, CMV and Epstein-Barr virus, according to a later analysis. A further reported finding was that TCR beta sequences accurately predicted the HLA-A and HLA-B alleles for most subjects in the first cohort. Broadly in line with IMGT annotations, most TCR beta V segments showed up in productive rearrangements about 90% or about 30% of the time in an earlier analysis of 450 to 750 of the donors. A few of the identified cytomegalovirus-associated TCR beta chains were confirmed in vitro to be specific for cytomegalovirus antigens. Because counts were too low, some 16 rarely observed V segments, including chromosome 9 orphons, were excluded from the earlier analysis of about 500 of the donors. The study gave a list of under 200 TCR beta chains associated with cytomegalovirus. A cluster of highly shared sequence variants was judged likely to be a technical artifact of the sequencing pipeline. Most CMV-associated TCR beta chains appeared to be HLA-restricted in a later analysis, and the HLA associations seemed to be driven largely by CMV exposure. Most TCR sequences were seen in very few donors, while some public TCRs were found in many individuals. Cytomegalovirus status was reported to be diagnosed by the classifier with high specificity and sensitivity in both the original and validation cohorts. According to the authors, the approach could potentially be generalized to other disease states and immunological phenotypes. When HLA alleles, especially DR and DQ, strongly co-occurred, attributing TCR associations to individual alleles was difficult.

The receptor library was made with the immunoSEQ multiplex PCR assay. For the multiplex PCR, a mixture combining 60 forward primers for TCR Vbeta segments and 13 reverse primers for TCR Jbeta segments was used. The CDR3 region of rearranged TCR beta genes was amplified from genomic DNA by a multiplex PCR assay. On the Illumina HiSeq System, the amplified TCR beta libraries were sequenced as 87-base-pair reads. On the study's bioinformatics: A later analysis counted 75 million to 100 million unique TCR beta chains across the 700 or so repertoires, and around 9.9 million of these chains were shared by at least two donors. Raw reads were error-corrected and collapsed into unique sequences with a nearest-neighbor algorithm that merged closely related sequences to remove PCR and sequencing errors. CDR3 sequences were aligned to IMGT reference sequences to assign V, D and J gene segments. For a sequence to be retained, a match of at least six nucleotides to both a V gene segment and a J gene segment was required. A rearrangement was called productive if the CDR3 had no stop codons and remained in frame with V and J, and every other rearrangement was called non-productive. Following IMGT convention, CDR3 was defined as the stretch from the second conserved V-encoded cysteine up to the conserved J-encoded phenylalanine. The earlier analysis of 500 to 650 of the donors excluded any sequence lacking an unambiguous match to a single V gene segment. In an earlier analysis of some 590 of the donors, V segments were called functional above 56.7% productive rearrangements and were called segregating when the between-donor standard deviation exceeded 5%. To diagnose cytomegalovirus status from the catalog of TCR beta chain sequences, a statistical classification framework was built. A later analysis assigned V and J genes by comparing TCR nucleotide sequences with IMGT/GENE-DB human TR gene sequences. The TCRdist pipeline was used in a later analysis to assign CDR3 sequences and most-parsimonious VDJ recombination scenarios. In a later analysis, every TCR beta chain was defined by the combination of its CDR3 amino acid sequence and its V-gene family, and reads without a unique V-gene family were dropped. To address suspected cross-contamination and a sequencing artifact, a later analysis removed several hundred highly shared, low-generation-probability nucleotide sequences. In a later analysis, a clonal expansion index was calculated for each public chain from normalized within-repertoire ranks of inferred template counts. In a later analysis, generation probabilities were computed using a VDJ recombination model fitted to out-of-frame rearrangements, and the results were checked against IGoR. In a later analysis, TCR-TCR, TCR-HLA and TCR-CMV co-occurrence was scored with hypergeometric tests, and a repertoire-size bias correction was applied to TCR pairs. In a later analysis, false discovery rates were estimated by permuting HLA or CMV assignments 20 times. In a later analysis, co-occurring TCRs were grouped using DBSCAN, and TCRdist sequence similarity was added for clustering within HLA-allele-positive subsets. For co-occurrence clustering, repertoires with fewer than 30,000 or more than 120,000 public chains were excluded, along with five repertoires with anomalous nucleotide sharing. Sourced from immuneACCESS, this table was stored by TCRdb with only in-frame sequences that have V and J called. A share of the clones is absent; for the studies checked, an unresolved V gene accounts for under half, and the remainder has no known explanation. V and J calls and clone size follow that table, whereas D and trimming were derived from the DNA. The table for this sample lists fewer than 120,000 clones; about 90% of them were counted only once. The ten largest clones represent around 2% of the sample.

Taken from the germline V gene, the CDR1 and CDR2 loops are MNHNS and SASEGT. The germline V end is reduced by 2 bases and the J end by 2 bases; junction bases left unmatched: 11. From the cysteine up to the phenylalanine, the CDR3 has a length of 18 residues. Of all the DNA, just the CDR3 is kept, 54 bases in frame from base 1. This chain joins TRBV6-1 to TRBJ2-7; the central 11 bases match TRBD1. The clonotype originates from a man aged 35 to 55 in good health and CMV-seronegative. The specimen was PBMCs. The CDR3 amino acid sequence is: CASSERTGGFHQPYEQYF. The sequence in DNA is TGTGCCAGCAGTGAAAGGACAGGGGGCTTCCACCAACCCTACGAGCAGTACTTC.